This T cell receptor beta chain was recorded in a study of spatial heterogeneity in lung cancer. Study background: Sequences of the beta chain were consistently detected in greater numbers than alpha-chain sequences.

This CDR3 is built from 14 residues. The V and J ends lost 6 bases and 0 bases respectively, with 13 bases between them. From germline, CDR1 is SQVTM and CDR2 ANQGSEA. The sample holds a few counts of this clonotype. What it binds is not known. Using its own MiXCR run on the 5' RACE reads, TCRdb lists one record per CDR3 protein. This table holds around 45,000 distinct CDR3 sequences, around 15% found once. Study results and limitations: Tumor TCRs that were ubiquitous and expanded showed up in blood more at resection than follow-up.

Time point in this sample: sample taken at primary tumor resection. Researchers sequenced whole RNA taken from tumor, nontumor lung or frozen PBMC without sorting. The gene calls are TRBV29-1 and TRBJ2-3; maybe TRBD1 (5 bases). The sequencing here drew on PBMCs, taken at surgery. The TCR sequence derives from a male donor with early-stage non-small cell lung cancer. This CDR3 reads CSVVQGVSTDTQYF. In DNA, the CDR3 is TGCAGCGTCGTGCAGGGCGTAAGCACAGATACGCAGTATTTT.